This TCR beta chain came from a study of regulatory T cells in long-lasting Graves disease. Broader study findings: Persistent disease exhibited a predilection for TRBV28, TRBJ1-2 and TRBJ2-5. Peripheral blood, not thyroid tissue, was the sole material studied.

Time point specified: newly diagnosed GD, antithyroid drugs for less than 3 months. Following extraction of RNA from PBMCs, that RNA was used to make the TCR library. Building of the TCR beta libraries involved iRepertoire HTBI primers and Arm-PCR of CDR3 regions. In TCRdb, the multiplex PCR reads were re-called with MiXCR into one record per CDR3 protein. This table has 350,000 to 400,000 distinct CDR3 sequences, around 15% appearing once. This clonotype was observed at least ten times. Its antigen is currently unknown. Germline V gene lookup returns CDR1 DFQATT and CDR2 SNEGSKA (reference sequence). V was clipped by 3 bases and J by 0 bases, with 12 bases between them. The CDR3 is 14 residues long.

The sequenced sample was peripheral blood mononuclear cells (PBMCs), obtained at new diagnosis, from a patient treated with antithyroid drugs. The sequence derives from a female donor with Graves disease. The rearrangement uses TRBV20-1 and TRBJ2-7; D uncertain. Here the CDR3 DNA reads TGCAGTGCTAGGTCGACGGTAAACTCCTACGAGCAGTACTTC. Its translation: CSARSTVNSYEQYF.